This TCR beta chain is from a study of blood T cell repertoires in COVID-19. Study at large: Acute-phase and convalescent COVID-19 samples originated in the United States, Italy and Spain.

Sequencing was performed with immunoSEQ multiplex PCR; in TCRdb, only in-frame clones are kept and a portion is missing. Altogether roughly 250,000 clones are present, about 91% being singletons, with the ten largest covering 0.95% to 1.5%. The participants were between about 18 and 95 years old and came from some 25 US areas. Allocation to cohorts depended on clinical history reported by the participants. The CDR3 covers 16 residues. V lost 0 bases and J 5 bases, leaving 16 bases between the germline ends. The V gene's germline CDR1 is MNHEY and CDR2 SVGEGT. This clonotype originated in a middle-aged woman with acute COVID-19. The sequencing sample was made of PBMCs or T cells enriched from blood (not recorded which). V gene TRBV6-2 or TRBV6-3 combines with J gene TRBJ1-2, with D uncertain. Written as DNA, the CDR3 is TGTGCCAGCAGTTACTCCGACATTCGAGGGATGTATGGCTACACCTTC. Translated, it gives CASSYSDIRGMYGYTF.